The clone carrying this T cell receptor (beta chain) was counted a few times. As yet, its antigen is unknown. The source of the sample is a study of cytomegalovirus exposure and HLA in healthy donors. PCR was performed using 60 Vbeta and 13 Jbeta primers. Measured with immunoSEQ multiplex PCR; TCRdb has only the in-frame clones, and not every one. This sample has approximately 110,000 clones, with around 75% found just once. V was trimmed by 6 bases and J by 0 bases, leaving 11 bases between them. This CDR3 is built from 14 residues. The germline V gene has CDR1 LNHDA and CDR2 SQIVND (reference sequence). Notes on the study in general: TCR beta V- and J-gene trimming was later associated with a missense DCLRE1C variant.

This receptor was taken from a man between 25 and 39 years old in good health and CMV-seropositive. The sequencing sample was made of PBMCs. This sequence joins TRBV19 and TRBJ1-1; no reliable D call. CDR3 region: CASSLSTLNTEAFF. CDR3 coding DNA: TGTGCCAGTAGCCTATCTACCTTGAACACTGAAGCTTTCTTT.